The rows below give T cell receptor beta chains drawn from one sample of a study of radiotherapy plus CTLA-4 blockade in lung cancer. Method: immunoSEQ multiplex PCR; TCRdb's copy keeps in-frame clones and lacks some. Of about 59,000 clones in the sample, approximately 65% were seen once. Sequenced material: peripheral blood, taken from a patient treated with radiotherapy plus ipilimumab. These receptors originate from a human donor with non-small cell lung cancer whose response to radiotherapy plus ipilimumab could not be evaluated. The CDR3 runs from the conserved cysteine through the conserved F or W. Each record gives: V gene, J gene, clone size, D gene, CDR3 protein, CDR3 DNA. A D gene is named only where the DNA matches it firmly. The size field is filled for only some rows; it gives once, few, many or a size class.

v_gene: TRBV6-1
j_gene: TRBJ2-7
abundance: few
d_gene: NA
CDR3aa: CASSRDIPTYEQYF
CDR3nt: TGTGCCAGCAGCCGCGACATCCCCACCTACGAGCAGTACTTC

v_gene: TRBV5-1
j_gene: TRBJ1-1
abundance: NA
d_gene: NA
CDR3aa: CASSLGSGQSTEAFF
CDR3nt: TGCGCCAGCAGCTTGGGTTCAGGACAGAGCACTGAAGCTTTCTTT

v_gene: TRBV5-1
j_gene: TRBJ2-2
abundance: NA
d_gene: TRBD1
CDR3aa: CASRPQGANTGELFF
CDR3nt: TGCGCCAGCAGGCCACAGGGGGCGAACACCGGGGAGCTGTTTTTT

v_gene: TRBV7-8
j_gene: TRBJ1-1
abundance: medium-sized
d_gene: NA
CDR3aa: CASSLGGDRFF
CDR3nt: TGTGCCAGCAGCTTAGGAGGCGACAGATTCTTT

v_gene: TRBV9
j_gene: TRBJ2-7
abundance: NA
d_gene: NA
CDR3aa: CASSVETEAYYEQYF
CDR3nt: TGTGCCAGCAGCGTCGAGACAGAGGCCTACTACGAGCAGTACTTC

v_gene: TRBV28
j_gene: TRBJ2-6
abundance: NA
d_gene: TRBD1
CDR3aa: CASRPLFRGPSGANVLTF
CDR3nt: TGTGCCAGCAGGCCCCTTTTCAGGGGGCCGTCAGGGGCCAACGTCCTGACTTTC

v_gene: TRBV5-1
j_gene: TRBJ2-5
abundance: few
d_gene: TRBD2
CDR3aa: CASSLVASGGQETQYF
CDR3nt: TGCGCCAGCAGCTTGGTGGCTAGCGGGGGCCAAGAGACCCAGTACTTC

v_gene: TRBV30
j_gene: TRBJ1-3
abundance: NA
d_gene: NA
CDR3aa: CAWINREKGGNTIYF
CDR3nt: TGTGCCTGGATAAACAGGGAAAAGGGCGGAAACACCATATATTTT

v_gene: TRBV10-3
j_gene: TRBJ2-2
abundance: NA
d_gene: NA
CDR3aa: CAINGGSNTGELFF
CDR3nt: TGTGCCATCAACGGAGGGTCGAACACCGGGGAGCTGTTTTTT

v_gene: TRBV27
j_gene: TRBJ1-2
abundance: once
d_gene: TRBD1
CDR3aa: CASSYRRQGHFGYTF
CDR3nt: TGTGCCAGCAGTTATCGCAGACAGGGTCACTTTGGCTACACCTTC

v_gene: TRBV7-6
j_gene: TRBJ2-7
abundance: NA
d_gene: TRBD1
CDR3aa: CATGQGTYEQYF
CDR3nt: TGTGCCACCGGACAGGGAACTTACGAGCAGTACTTC

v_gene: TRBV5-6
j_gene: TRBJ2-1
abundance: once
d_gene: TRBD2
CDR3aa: CASSGTSGPPYSEQFF
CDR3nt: TGTGCCAGCAGCGGGACTAGCGGCCCCCCCTATAGTGAGCAGTTCTTC

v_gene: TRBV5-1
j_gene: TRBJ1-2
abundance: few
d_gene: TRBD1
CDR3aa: CASSLLTGGHGYTF
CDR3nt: TGCGCCAGCAGCTTACTGACAGGGGGCCATGGCTACACCTTC

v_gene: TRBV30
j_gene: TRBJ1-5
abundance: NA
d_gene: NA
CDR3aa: CAWSVLGDRGQPQHF
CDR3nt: TGTGCCTGGAGTGTACTTGGTGACCGGGGTCAGCCCCAGCATTTT

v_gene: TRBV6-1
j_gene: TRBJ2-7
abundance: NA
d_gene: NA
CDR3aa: CGRVYYEQYF
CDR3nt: TGTGGGCGGGTTTACTACGAGCAGTACTTC

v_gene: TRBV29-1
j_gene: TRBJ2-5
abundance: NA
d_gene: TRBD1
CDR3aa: CSVGGQGQETQYF
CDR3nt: TGCAGCGTTGGGGGACAGGGACAAGAGACCCAGTACTTC

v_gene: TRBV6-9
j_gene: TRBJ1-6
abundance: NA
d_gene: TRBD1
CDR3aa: CAKSIPTGRYSPLHF
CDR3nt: TGTGCCAAGTCGATCCCGACAGGGCGTTATTCACCCCTCCACTTT

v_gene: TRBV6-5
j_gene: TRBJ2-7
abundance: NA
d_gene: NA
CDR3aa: CASSPDRVLYEQYF
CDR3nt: TGTGCCAGCAGCCCGGACAGAGTTCTCTACGAGCAGTACTTC

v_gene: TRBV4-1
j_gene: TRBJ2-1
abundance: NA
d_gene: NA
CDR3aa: CASTPRSIIGGTSYNEQFF
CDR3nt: TGCGCCAGCACCCCCCGGTCCATTATCGGGGGAACCTCCTACAATGAGCAGTTCTTC

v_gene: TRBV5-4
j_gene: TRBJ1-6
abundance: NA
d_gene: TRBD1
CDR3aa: CASSFDRVGSPLHF
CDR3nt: TGTGCCAGCAGCTTCGACAGGGTGGGTTCACCCCTCCACTTT

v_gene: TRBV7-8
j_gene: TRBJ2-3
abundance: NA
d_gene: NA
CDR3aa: CASSATPAGAPHTQYF
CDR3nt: TGTGCCAGCAGCGCCACCCCCGCGGGGGCCCCACATACGCAGTATTTT

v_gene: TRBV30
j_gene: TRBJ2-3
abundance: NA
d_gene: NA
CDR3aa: CAWSGQGSGTDTQYF
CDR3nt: TGTGCCTGGAGTGGGCAGGGGAGCGGCACAGATACGCAGTATTTT

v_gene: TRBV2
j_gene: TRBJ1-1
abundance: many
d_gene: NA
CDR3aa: CASSLTEAFF
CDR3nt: TGTGCCAGCAGCCTCACTGAAGCTTTCTTT

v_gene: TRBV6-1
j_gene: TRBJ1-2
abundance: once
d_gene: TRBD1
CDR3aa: CASSEWGQGANYGYTF
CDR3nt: TGTGCCAGCAGTGAATGGGGACAGGGGGCTAACTATGGCTACACCTTC

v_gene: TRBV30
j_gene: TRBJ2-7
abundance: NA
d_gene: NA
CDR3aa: CAWSKQTEQYF
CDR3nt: TGTGCCTGGAGTAAACAGACGGAGCAGTACTTC

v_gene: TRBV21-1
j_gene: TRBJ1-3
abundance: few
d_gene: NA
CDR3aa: CASRYNLATHARNTIYF
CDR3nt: TGTGCCAGCAGATATAATTTAGCTACACACGCACGAAACACCATATATTTT

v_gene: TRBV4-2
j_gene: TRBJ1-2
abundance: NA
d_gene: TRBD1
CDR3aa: CASSPGTASNYGYTF
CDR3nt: TGTGCCAGCAGCCCCGGGACAGCATCTAACTATGGCTACACCTTC

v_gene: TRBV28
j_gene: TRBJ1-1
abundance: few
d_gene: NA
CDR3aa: CASSALGGIVNTEAFF
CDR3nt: TGTGCCAGCAGTGCCCTAGGTGGAATCGTGAACACTGAAGCTTTCTTT

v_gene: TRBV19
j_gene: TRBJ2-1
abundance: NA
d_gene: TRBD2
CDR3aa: CASSGGVWNEQFF
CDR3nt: TGTGCCAGTAGCGGGGGGGTCTGGAATGAGCAGTTCTTC

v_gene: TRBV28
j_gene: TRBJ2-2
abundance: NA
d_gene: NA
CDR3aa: CASSSLFTSQVDTGELFF
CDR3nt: TGTGCCAGCAGCTCTCTCTTTACTTCCCAAGTCGACACCGGGGAGCTGTTTTTT

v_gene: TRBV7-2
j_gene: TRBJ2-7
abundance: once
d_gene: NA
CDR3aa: CASSLGLAFTYEQYF
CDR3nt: TGTGCCAGCAGCTTAGGGCTAGCCTTCACCTACGAGCAGTACTTC

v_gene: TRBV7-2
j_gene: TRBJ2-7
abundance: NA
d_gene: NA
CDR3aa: CASSPGGAYLSYEQYF
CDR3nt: TGTGCCAGCAGCCCCGGAGGAGCGTATCTCTCCTACGAGCAGTACTTC

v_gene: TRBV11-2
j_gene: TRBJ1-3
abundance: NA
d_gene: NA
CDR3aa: CASSPGGFSGNTIYF
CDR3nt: TGTGCCAGCAGCCCCGGAGGGTTCTCTGGAAACACCATATATTTT

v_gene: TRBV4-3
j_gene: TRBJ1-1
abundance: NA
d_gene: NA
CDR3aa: CASSQRGTGTEAFF
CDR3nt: TGCGCCAGCAGCCAGCGGGGTACTGGCACTGAAGCTTTCTTT

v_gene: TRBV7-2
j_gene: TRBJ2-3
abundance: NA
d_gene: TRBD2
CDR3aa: CASSWNSGGLSTDTQYF
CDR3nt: TGTGCCAGCAGCTGGAATAGCGGGGGGTTGAGCACAGATACGCAGTATTTT

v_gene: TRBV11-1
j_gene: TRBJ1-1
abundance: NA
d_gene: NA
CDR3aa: CASSLDRTNTEAFF
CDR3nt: TGTGCCAGCAGCCTTGACAGAACTAACACTGAAGCTTTCTTT

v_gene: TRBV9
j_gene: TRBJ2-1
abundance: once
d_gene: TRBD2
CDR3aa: CASSVSGRGVYNKQFF
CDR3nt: TGTGCCAGCAGCGTCTCCGGGCGGGGGGTCTACAATAAGCAGTTCTTC

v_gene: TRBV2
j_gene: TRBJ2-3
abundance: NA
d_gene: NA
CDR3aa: CASRAGVKYF
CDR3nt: TGTGCCAGCAGAGCGGGCGTGAAGTATTTT

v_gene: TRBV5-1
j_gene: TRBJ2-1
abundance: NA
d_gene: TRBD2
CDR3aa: CASSHGTSGGAYNEQLF
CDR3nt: TGCGCCAGCAGCCATGGGACTAGCGGGGGGGCCTACAATGAGCAGCTCTTC

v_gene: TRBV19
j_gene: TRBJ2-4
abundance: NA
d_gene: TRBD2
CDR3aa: CASRKRETNIQYF
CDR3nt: TGTGCCAGTAGGAAGCGGGAGACAAACATTCAGTACTTC

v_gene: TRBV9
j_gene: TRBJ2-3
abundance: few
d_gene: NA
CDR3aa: CASSSEALDTQYF
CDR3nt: TGTGCCAGCAGCAGCGAGGCACTGGATACGCAGTATTTT

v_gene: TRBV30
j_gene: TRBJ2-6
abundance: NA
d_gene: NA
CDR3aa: CAWSVAISGANVLTF
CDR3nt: TGTGCCTGGAGTGTAGCCATCTCTGGGGCCAACGTCCTGACTTTC

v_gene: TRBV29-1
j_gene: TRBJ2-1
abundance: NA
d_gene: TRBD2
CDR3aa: CSAAGLAGGEQFF
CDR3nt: TGCAGCGCCGCGGGACTAGCGGGAGGAGAGCAGTTCTTC

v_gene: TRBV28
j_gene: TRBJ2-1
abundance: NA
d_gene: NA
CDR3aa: CASSTDKPSYNEQFF
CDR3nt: TGTGCCAGCAGTACGGACAAGCCGTCCTACAATGAGCAGTTCTTC

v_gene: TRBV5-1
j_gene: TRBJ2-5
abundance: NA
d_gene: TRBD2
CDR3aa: CASSGASGQETQYF
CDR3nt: TGCGCCAGCAGCGGGGCTAGCGGGCAAGAGACCCAGTACTTC

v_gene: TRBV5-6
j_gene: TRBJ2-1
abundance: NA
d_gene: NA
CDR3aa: CASSLVWRKSSYNEQFF
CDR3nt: TGTGCCAGCAGCTTGGTCTGGCGGAAAAGCTCCTACAATGAGCAGTTCTTC

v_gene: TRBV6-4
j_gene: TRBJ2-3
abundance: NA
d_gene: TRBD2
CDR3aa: CASSDRSGGGFTQYF
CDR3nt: TGTGCCAGCAGTGACCGATCCGGCGGGGGGTTTACTCAGTATTTT

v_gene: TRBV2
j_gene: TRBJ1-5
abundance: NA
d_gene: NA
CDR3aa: CASSERDPGGQPQHF
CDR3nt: TGTGCCAGCAGTGAGCGGGACCCGGGAGGTCAGCCCCAGCATTTT

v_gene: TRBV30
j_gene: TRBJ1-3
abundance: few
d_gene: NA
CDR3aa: CAWSVRRPGNTIYF
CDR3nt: TGTGCCTGGAGTGTACGGAGACCTGGAAACACCATATATTTT

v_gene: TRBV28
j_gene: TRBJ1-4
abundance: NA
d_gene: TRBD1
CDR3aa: CASSFGTVDEKLFF
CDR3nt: TGTGCCAGCAGTTTTGGGACAGTGGATGAAAAACTGTTTTTT

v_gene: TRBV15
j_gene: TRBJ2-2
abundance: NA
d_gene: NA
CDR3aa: CATSREGGTGELFF
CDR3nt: TGTGCCACCAGCAGAGAAGGGGGCACCGGGGAGCTGTTTTTT

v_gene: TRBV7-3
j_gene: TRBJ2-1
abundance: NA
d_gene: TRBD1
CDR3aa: CASSPHRDSHEQFF
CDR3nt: TGTGCCAGCAGCCCCCACCGGGACAGCCATGAGCAGTTCTTC

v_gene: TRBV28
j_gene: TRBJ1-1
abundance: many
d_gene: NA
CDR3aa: CASRSRVRNTEAFF
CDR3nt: TGTGCCAGCAGGAGCAGGGTGAGGAACACTGAAGCTTTCTTT

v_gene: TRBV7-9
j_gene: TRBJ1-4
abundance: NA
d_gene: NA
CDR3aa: CASSSQGTGEKLFF
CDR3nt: TGTGCCAGCAGCTCACAGGGAACGGGGGAAAAACTGTTTTTT

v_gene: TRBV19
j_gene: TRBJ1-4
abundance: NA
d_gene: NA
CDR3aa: CASSIRPGLPIEKLFF
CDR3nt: TGTGCCAGTAGTATTAGACCGGGACTTCCTATCGAAAAACTGTTTTTT

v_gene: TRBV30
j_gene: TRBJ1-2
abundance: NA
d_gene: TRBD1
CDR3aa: CAWSVGTGGKRGYTF
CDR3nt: TGTGCCTGGAGTGTAGGGACAGGGGGCAAAAGGGGCTACACCTTC

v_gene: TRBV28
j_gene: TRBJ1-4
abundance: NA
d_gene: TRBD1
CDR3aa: CASSLSQGGEKLFF
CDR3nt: TGTGCCAGCAGTTTATCACAGGGGGGTGAAAAACTGTTTTTT

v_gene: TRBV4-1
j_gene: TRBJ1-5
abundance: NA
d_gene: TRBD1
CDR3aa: CASSRTGGIQPQHF
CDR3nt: TGCGCCAGCAGCCGGACAGGGGGGATTCAGCCCCAGCATTTT

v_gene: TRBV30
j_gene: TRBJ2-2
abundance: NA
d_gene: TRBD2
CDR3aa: CAWSFAGGRNTGELFF
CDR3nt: TGTGCCTGGAGTTTTGCGGGAGGAAGAAACACCGGGGAGCTGTTTTTT

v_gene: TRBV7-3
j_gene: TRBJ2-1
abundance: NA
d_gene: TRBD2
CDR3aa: CASSSLGQGVSGTSGRGNEQFF
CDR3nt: TGTGCCAGCAGCTCCCTTGGACAGGGGGTGTCCGGGACTAGCGGGAGGGGTAATGAGCAGTTCTTC